The source of this T cell receptor beta chain is a study of molecular identifiers for immune sequencing clone quantification. Bulk TCR libraries were made with methods that had been previously described and with listed TCR primers. TCRdb processed the PCR reads anew with MiXCR; each CDR3 protein has one entry. The sample has some 680,000 distinct CDR3 sequences, over 25% seen once; the top ten hold 0.78%. Germline V gene data show CDR1 as MGHRA and CDR2 as YSYEKL. This CDR3 is 14 amino acids long. Trimming stripped 4 bases from V and 6 bases from J, with 12 bases between. This clonotype was observed at least ten times.

Input material: naive CD8+ T cells from blood, with Jurkat cell RNA spiked in. Subset: FACS-sorted CD8+CD4-CCR7+CD45RA+ naive T cells. The source of this sequence is a human donor in good health. Some libraries in this study had Jurkat cell RNA spiked in. The genes are TRBV4-1 and TRBJ2-2, with D perhaps assigned TRBD1 or TRBD2 (5 bases each). CDR3 nucleotides: TGCGCCAGCAGCCCCGGCCCGGGGCCCGGGGAGCTGTTTTTT. Protein sequence: CASSPGPGPGELFF.